The entry below describes one T cell receptor beta chain. Its antigen is unidentified. This entry comes from a study of Ad26.COV2.S vaccination and SARS-CoV-2 variants. Across the study: Recipients of Ad26.COV2.S got it intramuscularly, once or twice 56 days apart. Study-wide results and caveats: Higher spike-specific TCR breadth was found in vaccine recipients than in placebo recipients. Breadth, reportedly substantial, characterized the spike-specific CD8+ and CD4+ T cell responses after vaccination.

This CDR3 has 15 residues. The J segment lost 2 bases and the V segment lost 1 base, leaving 5 bases of the junction unmatched. Germline CDR1 reads LGHNA; CDR2 reads YSLEER. Described treatment: some 20 received Ad26.COV2.S at low or high dose, single or two shots; about 5 received placebo; per-sample allocation not given. The study sampled participants on day 63 after the first vaccine or placebo injection. Profiling relied on immunoSEQ multiplex PCR, and the TCRdb table lists in-frame clones only, not all of them. The sample has 430,000 or so clones, around 90% seen once; the top ten hold less than 15%.

This sequence was found in a person between 18 and 65 years old who received the Ad26.COV2.S COVID-19 vaccine or a placebo. The chain employs TRBV4-3 and TRBJ2-7; TRBD2 aligns across 7 bases. The sequencing used peripheral blood, collected in a trial of Ad26.COV2.S vaccine versus placebo. DNA of the CDR3: TGCGCCAGCAGCCAAGCTAGCGGAATGACCTACGAGCAGTACTTC. Residues: CASSQASGMTYEQYF.